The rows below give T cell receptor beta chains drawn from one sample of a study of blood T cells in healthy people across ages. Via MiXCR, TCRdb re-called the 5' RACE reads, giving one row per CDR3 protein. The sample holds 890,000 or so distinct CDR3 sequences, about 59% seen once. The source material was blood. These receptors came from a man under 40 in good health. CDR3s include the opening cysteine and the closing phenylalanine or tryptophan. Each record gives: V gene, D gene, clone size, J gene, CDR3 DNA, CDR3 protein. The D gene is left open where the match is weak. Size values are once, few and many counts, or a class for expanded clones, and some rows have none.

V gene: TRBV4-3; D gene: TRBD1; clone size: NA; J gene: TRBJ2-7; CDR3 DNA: TGCGCCAGCAGCCTAGGGACAGAGTACGAGCAGTACTTC; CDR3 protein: CASSLGTEYEQYF
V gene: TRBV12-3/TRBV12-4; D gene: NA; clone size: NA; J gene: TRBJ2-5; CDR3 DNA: TGTGCCAGCAGTTCCCTAGTAATGGAGACCCAGTACTTC; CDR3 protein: CASSSLVMETQYF
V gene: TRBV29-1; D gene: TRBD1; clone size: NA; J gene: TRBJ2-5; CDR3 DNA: TGCAGCGCCTCTTACACAGGGGAAGAGACCCAGTACTTC; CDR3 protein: CSASYTGEETQYF
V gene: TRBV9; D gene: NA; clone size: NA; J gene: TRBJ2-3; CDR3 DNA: TGTGCCAGCAGCGTAGCTACGGGGAGGCTAGCGCGGGATACGCAGTATTTT; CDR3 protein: CASSVATGRLARDTQYF
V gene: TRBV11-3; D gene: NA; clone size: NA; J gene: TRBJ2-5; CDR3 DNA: TGTGCCAGCAGCTCCGGGACACCTAACCAAGAGACCCAGTACTTC; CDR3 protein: CASSSGTPNQETQYF
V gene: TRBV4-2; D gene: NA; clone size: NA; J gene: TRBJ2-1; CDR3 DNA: TGTGCCAGCAGCCAAGACGCCAGGGGACACAATGAGCAGTTCTTC; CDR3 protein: CASSQDARGHNEQFF
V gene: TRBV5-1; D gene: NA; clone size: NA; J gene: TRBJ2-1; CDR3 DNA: TGCGCCAGCAGCCCCCCTGGGCGAGACCCCGACAATGAGCAGTTCTTC; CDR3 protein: CASSPPGRDPDNEQFF
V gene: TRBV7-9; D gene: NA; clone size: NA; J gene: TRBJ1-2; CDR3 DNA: TGTGCCAGCAGCACATCGGGACACCTTAACTATGGCTACACCTTC; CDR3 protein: CASSTSGHLNYGYTF
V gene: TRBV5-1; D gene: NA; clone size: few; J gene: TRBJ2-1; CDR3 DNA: TGCGCCAGCAGCTTACAGGCGAATGAGCAGTTCTTC; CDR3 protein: CASSLQANEQFF
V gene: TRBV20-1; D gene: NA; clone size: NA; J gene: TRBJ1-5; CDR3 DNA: TGCAGTGCTTTACCCAGCAGGGGCGGCAGCAATCAGCCCCAGCATTTT; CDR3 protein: CSALPSRGGSNQPQHF
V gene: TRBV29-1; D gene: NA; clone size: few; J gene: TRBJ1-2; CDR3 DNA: TGCAGCGTAACCGACAGCTTCACTAACTATGGCTACACCTTC; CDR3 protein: CSVTDSFTNYGYTF
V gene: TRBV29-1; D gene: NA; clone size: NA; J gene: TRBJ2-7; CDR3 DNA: TGCAGCGCGGTAGAGGGCAGAAGGTACGAGCAGTACTTC; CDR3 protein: CSAVEGRRYEQYF
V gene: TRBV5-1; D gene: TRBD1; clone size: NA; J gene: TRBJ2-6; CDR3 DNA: TGCGCCAGCAGCCTAGACAGGGTAGCCGGGGCCAACGTCCTGACTTTC; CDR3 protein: CASSLDRVAGANVLTF
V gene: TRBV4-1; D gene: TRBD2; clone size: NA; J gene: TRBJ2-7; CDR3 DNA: TGCGCCAGCAGCCAACCGGGACTAGCACCCGAGCAGTACTTC; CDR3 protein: CASSQPGLAPEQYF
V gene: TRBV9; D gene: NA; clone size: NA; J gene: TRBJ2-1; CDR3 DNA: TGTGCCAGCAGCGTAAGTGCACACAATGAGCAGTTCTTC; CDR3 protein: CASSVSAHNEQFF
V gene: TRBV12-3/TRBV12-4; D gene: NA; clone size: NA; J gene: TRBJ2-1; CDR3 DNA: TGTGCCAGCATGAGGGGAAGCTCCTACAATGAGCAGTTCTTC; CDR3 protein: CASMRGSSYNEQFF
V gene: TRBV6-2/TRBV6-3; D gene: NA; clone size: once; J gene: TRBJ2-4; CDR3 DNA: TGTGCCAGCAGCGGACGGGACATTCAGTACTTC; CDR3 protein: CASSGRDIQYF
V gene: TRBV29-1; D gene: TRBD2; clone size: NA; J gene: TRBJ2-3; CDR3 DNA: TGCAGCGTGGCCGGACTAGCGGCTTTCACAGATACGCAGTATTTT; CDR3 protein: CSVAGLAAFTDTQYF
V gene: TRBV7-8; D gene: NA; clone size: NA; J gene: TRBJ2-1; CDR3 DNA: TGTGCCAGCAGCTTAGTAACCGGGGGACGGGGACGGCAGTTCTTC; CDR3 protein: CASSLVTGGRGRQFF
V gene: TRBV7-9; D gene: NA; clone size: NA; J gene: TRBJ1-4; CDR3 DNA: TGTGCCAGCAGCTCCGGGCACAGGGCGACTAATGAAAAACTGTTTTTT; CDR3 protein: CASSSGHRATNEKLFF
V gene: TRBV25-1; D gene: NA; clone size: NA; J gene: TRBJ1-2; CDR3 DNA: TGTGCCAGCAACCCAGGCGCTCTTAGGGGCTACACCTTC; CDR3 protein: CASNPGALRGYTF
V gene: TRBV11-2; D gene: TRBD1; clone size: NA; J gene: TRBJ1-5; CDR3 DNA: TGTGCCAGCAGCTCCGCAGACAGGGGGCCTCAGCCCCAGCATTTT; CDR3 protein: CASSSADRGPQPQHF
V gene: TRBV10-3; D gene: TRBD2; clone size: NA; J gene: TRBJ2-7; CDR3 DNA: TGTGCCATCACCTCGGGACTAGCGGGGGGATACGAGCAGTACTTC; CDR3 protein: CAITSGLAGGYEQYF
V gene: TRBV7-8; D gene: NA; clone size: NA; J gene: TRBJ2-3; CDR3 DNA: TGTGCCAGCAGCCGAAATAGCGTGGGTAGCACAGATACGCAGTATTTT; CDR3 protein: CASSRNSVGSTDTQYF
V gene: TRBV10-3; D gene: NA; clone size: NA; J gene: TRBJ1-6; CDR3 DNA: TGTGCCATCAGCGAGAGGGTCTCCTCCTATAATTCACCCCTCCACTTT; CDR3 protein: CAISERVSSYNSPLHF
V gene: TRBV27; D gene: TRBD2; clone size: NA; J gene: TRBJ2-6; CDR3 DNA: TGTGCCAGCAGTCCGTCTACTAGCGCTGGGGCCAACGTCCTGACTTTC; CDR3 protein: CASSPSTSAGANVLTF
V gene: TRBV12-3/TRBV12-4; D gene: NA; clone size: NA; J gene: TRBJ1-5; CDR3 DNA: TGTGCCAGCAGCCCGACGGCGAGAGTTGGAGATCAGCCCCAGCATTTT; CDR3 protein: CASSPTARVGDQPQHF
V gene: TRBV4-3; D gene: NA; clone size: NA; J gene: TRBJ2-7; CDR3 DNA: TGCGCCAGCAGCCAAGATCCGAGCTCCTCCTACGAGCAGTACTTC; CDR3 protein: CASSQDPSSSYEQYF
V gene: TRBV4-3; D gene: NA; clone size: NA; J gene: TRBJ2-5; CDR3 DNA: TGCGCCAGCAGCCAGGACTCTCTCGAAGAGACCCAGTACTTC; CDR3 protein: CASSQDSLEETQYF
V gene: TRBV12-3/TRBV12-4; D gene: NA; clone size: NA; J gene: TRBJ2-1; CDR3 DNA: TGTGCCAGCAGTTTAGGGAGCGCTCCCTACAATGAGCAGTTCTTC; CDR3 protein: CASSLGSAPYNEQFF
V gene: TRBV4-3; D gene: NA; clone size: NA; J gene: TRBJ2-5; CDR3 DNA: TGCGCCAGCAGCCAAGAGTGGCTGCGAGAGACCCAGTACTTC; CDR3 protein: CASSQEWLRETQYF
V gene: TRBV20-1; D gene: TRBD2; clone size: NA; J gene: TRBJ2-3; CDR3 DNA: TGCAGTGCTAGAGCTAGCGGGGGGGCATCAGATACGCAGTATTTT; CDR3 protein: CSARASGGASDTQYF
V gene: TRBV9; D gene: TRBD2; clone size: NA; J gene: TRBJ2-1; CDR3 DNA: TGTGCCAGCAGCGTAGAAGCGGGGGGGGTCCTCAATGAGCAGTTCTTC; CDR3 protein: CASSVEAGGVLNEQFF
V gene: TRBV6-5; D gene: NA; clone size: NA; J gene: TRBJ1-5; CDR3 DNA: TGTGCCAGCAGCTCAGTGGGGGGCGCGGGCAATCAGCCCCAGCATTTT; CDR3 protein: CASSSVGGAGNQPQHF
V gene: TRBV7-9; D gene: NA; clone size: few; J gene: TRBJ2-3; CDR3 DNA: TGTGCCAGCAGCATACTGACGGAGAGCACAGATACGCAGTATTTT; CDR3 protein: CASSILTESTDTQYF
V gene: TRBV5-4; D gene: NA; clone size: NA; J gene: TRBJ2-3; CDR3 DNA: TGTGCCAGCGGAGCGACAGATAGCACAGATACGCAGTATTTT; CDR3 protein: CASGATDSTDTQYF
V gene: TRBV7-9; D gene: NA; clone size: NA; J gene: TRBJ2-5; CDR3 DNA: TGTGCCAGCAGCTTAGACAGTACCTCGGAGCAGTACTTC; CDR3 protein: CASSLDSTSEQYF
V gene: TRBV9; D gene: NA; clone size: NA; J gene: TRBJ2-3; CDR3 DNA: TGTGCCAGCAGCGTAGACGGGATCACAGATACGCAGTATTTT; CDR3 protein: CASSVDGITDTQYF
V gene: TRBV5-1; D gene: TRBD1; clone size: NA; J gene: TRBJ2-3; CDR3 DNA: TGCGCCAGCAGCTTGGCCAGACAGGGGGCAGGAGATACGCAGTATTTT; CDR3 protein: CASSLARQGAGDTQYF
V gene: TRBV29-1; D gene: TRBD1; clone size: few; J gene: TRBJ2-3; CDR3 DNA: TGCAGCGTTGAAGATCACAGGGGTGACGATACGCAGTATTTT; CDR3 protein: CSVEDHRGDDTQYF
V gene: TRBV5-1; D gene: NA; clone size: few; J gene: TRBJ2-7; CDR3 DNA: TGCGCCAGCAGCAACGACAGGTCGAGCTCCTACGAGCAGTACTTC; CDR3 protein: CASSNDRSSSYEQYF
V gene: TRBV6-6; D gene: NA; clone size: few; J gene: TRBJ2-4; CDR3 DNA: TGTGCCAGCAGGCAACTTGGGAACATTCAGTACTTC; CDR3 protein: CASRQLGNIQYF
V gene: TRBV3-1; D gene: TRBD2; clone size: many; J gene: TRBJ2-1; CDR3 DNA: TGTGCCAGCAGCCAAGAGACTAGCGAAATAGCGCTCAATGAGCAGTTCTTC; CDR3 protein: CASSQETSEIALNEQFF
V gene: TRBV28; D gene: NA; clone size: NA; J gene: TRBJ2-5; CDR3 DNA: TGTGCCAGCGAAACGACCAACAGGGGGGGGGAAGAGACCCAGTACTTC; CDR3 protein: CASETTNRGGEETQYF
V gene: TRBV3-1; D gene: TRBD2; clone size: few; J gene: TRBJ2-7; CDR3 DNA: TGTGCCAGCAGCCAACCGGGACTAGCCTACGAGCAGTACTTC; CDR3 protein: CASSQPGLAYEQYF
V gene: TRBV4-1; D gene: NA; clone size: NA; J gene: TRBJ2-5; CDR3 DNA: TGCGCCAGCAGCCAAGATCCAGTCTCTGAGCAGTACTTC; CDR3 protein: CASSQDPVSEQYF